This T cell receptor beta chain was observed in a study of OX40 agonist ivuxolimab in advanced cancers. The data were produced by immunoSEQ multiplex PCR, yet TCRdb's version contains in-frame clones alone and is incomplete. The sample has fewer than 90,000 clones; about 86% are singletons. The germline gives CDR1 SGHNT, CDR2 YYREEE (reference sequence). Trimming shortened V by 6 bases and J by 0 bases, and 10 bases separated the two germline ends. This CDR3 is built from 14 residues. Sequences were derived from CD4+ or CD8+ T cells sorted from blood, sampled in a trial of the OX40 agonist ivuxolimab. V is TRBV5-4 and J is TRBJ2-1; weak D call: TRBD1 (6 bases). This receptor was taken from an adult with an advanced solid tumor such as melanoma, head and neck, liver or kidney cancer. CDR3 coding DNA: TGTGCCAGCAAGGGGGATTCCTCCTACAATGAGCAGTTCTTC. It translates to CASKGDSSYNEQFF.